Presented here are 23 T cell receptor beta chains from one specimen sequenced in a study of blood T cell repertoires in COVID-19. Profiling relied on immunoSEQ multiplex PCR, and the TCRdb table lists in-frame clones only, not all of them. The sample lists some 290,000 clones; 70% to 90% were seen once. The material sequenced was peripheral blood. The receptors originated from a man in his 60s who had recovered from COVID-19.

CDR3 DNA sequence: TGTGCCAGCAGTTACACCCGCGGACAGGGTGTCGGGGAGCTGTTTTTT. This gives the protein CASSYTRGQGVGELFF. The rearrangement joins TRBV6-5 to TRBJ2-2; 8 nucleotides match TRBD1. With 2 bases clipped from V and 7 bases from J, the junction kept 9 bases outside the gene matches. Germline CDR1 MNHEY, CDR2 SVGAGI. The CDR3 loop spans 16 amino acids.

The chain couples TRBV5-1 to TRBJ2-1; 10 bases agree with TRBD1. CDR1 and CDR2 from the germline V gene are SGHRS and YFSETQ. This CDR3 comprises 12 residues. With 3 bases clipped from V and 14 bases from J, the junction kept 5 bases outside the gene matches. The CDR3 protein is CASSSGQGNEFF. CDR3 bases: TGCGCCAGCAGCTCGGGACAGGGGAACGAGTTCTTC.

This clone came up once. The V and J genes are TRBV4-1 and TRBJ2-1; TRBD2 might be the D (5 bases). This CDR3 region has 13 residues. CDR1 MGHRA and CDR2 YSYEKL come from the germline V gene. Trimming took off 0 bases at V and 8 bases at J, with 8 bases between the two ends. The CDR3 spells CASSQEEGDEQFF. The CDR3 DNA follows: TGCGCCAGCAGCCAAGAAGAGGGAGATGAGCAGTTCTTC.

The V and J genes are TRBV28 and TRBJ2-7; the match to TRBD1 covers 7 bases. Trimming at V came to 6 bases and at J to 6 bases, leaving 11 bases not matched to a gene. The CDR3 consists of 14 residues. CDR1 is MDHEN, CDR2 SYDVKM, per germline. CDR3 in DNA: TGTGCCAGCAGCAAACCGACAGGGAATCGCGAGCAGTACTTC. Its translation: CASSKPTGNREQYF.

The chain links TRBV10-3 to TRBJ2-1, with TRBD1 matching 11 bases. The V and J ends lost 6 bases and 5 bases, in that order; junction bases with no gene match: 12. The CDR3 sequence is 17 residues long. Germline V CDR1 and CDR2: ENHRY, SYGVKD. CDR3 nucleotides: TGTGCCATCAGGACGACACAAGGGGACAGGGGGGACAATGAGCAGTTCTTC. This gives the protein CAIRTTQGDRGDNEQFF.

With respect to this clone: At one boundary the junction diverges from the germline segment, which might be a read error. The chain carries TRBV9 and TRBJ1-2; 7 bases agree with TRBD1. This CDR3 spans 11 amino acids. CDR1 SGDLS and CDR2 YYNGEE come from the germline V gene. The CDR3 spells CASSVGRGLVF. The CDR3 nucleotides read TGTGCCAGCAGCGTAGGAAGGGGGCTGGTCTTC. The full variable domain, rest sourced from reference TRBV9 and TRBJ1-2, is DSGVTQTPKHLITATGQRVTLRCSPRSGDLSVYWYQQSLDQGLQFLIQYYNGEERAKGNILERFSAQQFPDLHSELNLSSLELGDSALYFCASSVGRGLVFGSGTRLTVV.

This CDR3 is CATTSGTSGYTF. In DNA, the CDR3 is TGTGCCACCACCTCCGGGACATCTGGCTACACCTTC. V and J are TRBV24-1 and TRBJ1-2, with D possibly TRBD1 on 6 matching bases. The V and J ends lost 8 bases and 7 bases respectively, with 13 bases between them. Per the germline V gene, CDR1 is KGHDR and CDR2 is SFDVKD. This CDR3 comprises 12 residues.

The rearrangement links TRBV27 to TRBJ2-5, with TRBD1 matching 12 bases. V dropped 4 bases and J dropped 2; count of bases not matched to a gene: 8. The CDR3 length is 17 residues. The germline V gene has CDR1 MNHEY and CDR2 SMNVEV (reference sequence). This CDR3 is CASSWGGTGGYQETQYF. CDR3 nucleotides: TGTGCCAGCAGTTGGGGGGGGACAGGGGGCTATCAAGAGACCCAGTACTTC.

The chain combines TRBV12-3 or TRBV12-4 with TRBJ2-7; 9 bases align to TRBD1. The J segment lost 7 bases and the V segment lost 6 bases, leaving 7 bases of the junction unmatched. This CDR3 region has 13 residues. DNA of the CDR3: TGTGCCAGCAGCCTGGGACAGGGTCGGGAGCAGTACTTC. This codes for CASSLGQGREQYF.

The CDR3 DNA sequence: TGTGCCAGCAGCCTCCAGGGTACCCTCACAGATACGCAGTATTTT. This sequence encodes CASSLQGTLTDTQYF. V is TRBV11-2 and J is TRBJ2-3, with D perhaps matching TRBD1 (5 bases). V was pared by 5 bases and J by 2 bases, with 14 bases between. The CDR3 spans 15 residues. Germline V gene sequence: CDR1 SGHAT, CDR2 FQNNGV.

The rearrangement links TRBV7-9 to TRBJ2-2; maybe TRBD1 (5 bases). CDR3 size: 16 residues. The V and J ends lost 5 bases and 6 bases respectively, with 19 bases between them. Germline-derived CDR1 and CDR2 are SEHNR and FQNEAQ (reference sequence). The CDR3 DNA reads as TGTGCCAGCAGCCTTACTAAGGGGAAATCGGCCGGGGAGCTGTTTTTT. This encodes CASSLTKGKSAGELFF.

The chain carries TRBV30 and TRBJ1-2; 7 bases are shared with TRBD1. This CDR3 has 14 amino acids. Germline-derived CDR1 and CDR2 are GTSNPN and SVGIG (reference sequence). The junction had 11 bases not matched to a gene; V was cut back by 7 bases and J by 3 bases. The CDR3 spells CASTGQRSDYGYTF. The CDR3 DNA reads as TGTGCCTCTACGGGACAGAGAAGCGACTATGGCTACACCTTC. Combining the CDR3 with reference TRBV30 and TRBJ1-2 gives the whole variable domain SQTIHQWPATLVQPVGSPLSLECTVEGTSNPNLYWYRQAAGRGLQLLFYSVGIGQISSEVPQNLSASRPQDRQFILSSKKLLLSDSGFYLCASTGQRSDYGYTFGSGTRLTVV.

The V and J genes are TRBV11-2 and TRBJ2-2; TRBD1 matches at 7 bases. The trim removed 2 bases at V and 6 bases at J, leaving 6 bases unmatched. The CDR3 length is 15 residues. Germline values: CDR1 SGHAT, CDR2 FQNNGV. The DNA of the CDR3 is TGTGCCAGCAGCTTAAACAGGGGTGGCCCCGGGGAGCTGTTTTTT. It yields the protein CASSLNRGGPGELFF.

The chain has TRBV28 and TRBJ1-2; 8 nucleotides agree with TRBD1. Germline V CDR1 and CDR2: MDHEN, SYDVKM. The CDR3 consists of 16 residues. Trimming took 4 bases from V and 0 from J; bases not matched to a gene: 7. The CDR3 DNA sequence: TGTGCCAGCAGTTCTTACGACAGGGGATCTAACTATGGCTACACCTTC. It translates to CASSSYDRGSNYGYTF.

CDR3 sequence reads: CASSPTGGGGTDTQYF. CDR3 coding DNA: TGTGCCAGCAGCCCGACGGGGGGGGGTGGCACAGATACGCAGTATTTT. The chain employs TRBV28 and TRBJ2-3; the match to TRBD2 covers 8 bases. In germline, CDR1 is MDHEN, CDR2 SYDVKM. V shed 6 bases and J 1 base; nucleotides not matched to a gene: 9. The length of the CDR3 is 16 residues.

The table lists this clone with a count of one. The chain carries TRBV6-1 and TRBJ1-5, with D hard to call. The CDR3 is 14 amino acids. V was shortened by 5 bases and J by 3 bases, with 11 bases between the two germline ends. Germline loops: CDR1 MNHNS, CDR2 SASEGT. CDR3 bases: TGTGCCAGCAGTTCCAGACACCCCAATCAGCCCCAGCATTTT. Its translation: CASSSRHPNQPQHF.

This chain uses TRBV4-2 with TRBJ1-1, with D possibly TRBD1 on 5 matching bases. CDR1 and CDR2 from the germline V gene are LGHNA and YNFKEQ. V was shortened by 0 bases and J by 4 bases, with 15 bases between the two germline ends. The CDR3 has 16 residues. This CDR3 reads CASSQDLGQGATEAFF. CDR3 DNA: TGTGCCAGCAGCCAAGATCTAGGGCAGGGTGCCACTGAAGCTTTCTTT.

The chain uses TRBV2 and TRBJ2-2, with 7 nucleotides matching TRBD1. The CDR3 runs to 15 residues. The J segment lost 5 bases and the V segment lost 10 bases, leaving 13 bases of the junction unmatched. CDR1 and CDR2 (germline): SNHLY, FYNNEI. The CDR3 sequence is CATRQGALGTGELFF. In DNA form, the CDR3 reads TGTGCCACCCGACAGGGCGCGCTGGGGACCGGGGAGCTGTTTTTT.

This clone was found a few times. The same CDR3 can be traced to other DNA sequences in this sample. The chain uses TRBV11-3 and TRBJ2-3; TRBD1 is a possible D gene (5 bases). The CDR3 consists of 14 residues. The germline V gene encodes CDR1 SGHNT and CDR2 YENEEA. The V end was cut by 0 bases, the J end by 2 bases, with 6 bases between. The CDR3, as DNA: TGTGCCAGCAGCTTAGATGGGGCCACAGATACGCAGTATTTT. This encodes CASSLDGATDTQYF. Looking up the rest from reference TRBV11-3 and TRBJ2-3 gives the full variable domain: EAGVVQSPRYKIIEKKQPVAFWCNPISGHNTLYWYLQNLGQGPELLIRYENEEAVDDSQLPKDRFSAERLKGVDSTLKIQPAELGDSAVYLCASSLDGATDTQYFGPGTRLTVL.

The CDR3 is CASALETSMGETQYF. The DNA of the CDR3 is TGTGCCAGCGCCCTGGAAACTAGCATGGGGGAGACCCAGTACTTC. The chain employs TRBV2 and TRBJ2-5, with a weak D call TRBD2 (6 bases). This CDR3 is 15 amino acids long. V gave up 8 bases and J gave up 5 bases, with 21 bases separating them. Germline V CDR1 and CDR2: SNHLY, FYNNEI. Combining the CDR3 with reference TRBV2 and TRBJ2-5 gives the whole variable domain EPEVTQTPSHQVTQMGQEVILRCVPISNHLYFYWYRQILGQKVEFLVSFYNNEISEKSEIFDDQFSVERPDGSNFTLKIRSTKLEDSAMYFCASALETSMGETQYFGPGTRLLVL.

The CDR3 here is CASSQWQGGSYEQYF. In DNA form, the CDR3 reads TGCGCCAGCAGCCAGTGGCAGGGGGGTTCGTACGAGCAGTACTTC. The chain employs TRBV4-1 and TRBJ2-7; the D gene is possibly TRBD1 (7 bases). The CDR3 has 15 residues. CDR1 and CDR2 from the germline V gene are MGHRA and YSYEKL. V lost 3 bases and J 4 bases, leaving 16 bases between the germline ends.

The J gene is TRBJ2-5, the V gene TRBV4-1; 7 bases are a match to TRBD2. CDR3 length: 16 amino acids. V gave up 1 base and J gave up 7 bases; unmatched junction bases: 12. Germline CDR1 and CDR2: MGHRA and YSYEKL. The CDR3 nucleotides are TGCGCCAGCAGCCAAGGGCGCGGGGGTTCTCAGGGGACCCAGTACTTC. Protein product: CASSQGRGGSQGTQYF.

The chain recombines TRBV6-5 with TRBJ1-1, with 12 nucleotides matching TRBD1. CDR3 length: 15 amino acids. V shed 6 bases and J 11 bases; nucleotides not matched to a gene: 13. In germline, CDR1 is MNHEY, CDR2 SVGAGI. In nucleotides, the CDR3 is TGTGCCAGCAGGGGTCTCGGGACAGGGGGCGGGCTGGCTTTCTTT. It specifies CASRGLGTGGGLAFF.